Listed below are T cell receptor beta chains from one sample, sequenced in a study of cytomegalovirus exposure and HLA in healthy donors. Some clones are missing from TCRdb's copy, which holds only in-frame ones; the method was immunoSEQ multiplex PCR. The sample lists roughly 100,000 clones; over 60% were seen once. The sequencing input was PBMCs. All receptors derive from a male donor in good health and CMV-seropositive. Both conserved end residues are part of each CDR3. D genes are given only for firm matches. Some rows have no size entry. The others give once, few or many, or a class for an expanded clone.

size | D | J | V | CDR3 | DNA
once | TRBD1 | TRBJ1-1 | TRBV7-9 | CASSPQGVMNTEAFF | TGTGCCAGCTCCCCCCAGGGGGTAATGAACACTGAAGCTTTCTTT
NA | NA | TRBJ2-3 | TRBV14 | CASSQPGHTDTQYF | TGTGCCAGCAGCCAACCAGGCCACACAGATACGCAGTATTTT
NA | TRBD1 | TRBJ1-2 | TRBV28 | CASSLRTGVLIDYGYTF | TGTGCCAGCAGTTTGAGGACAGGGGTCTTGATCGACTATGGCTACACCTTC
NA | TRBD1 | TRBJ2-1 | TRBV6-1 | CASSLRDRSYNEQFF | TGTGCCAGCAGCTTACGGGACAGGTCTTACAATGAGCAGTTCTTC
NA | TRBD1 | TRBJ2-2 | TRBV19 | CASSILTGGRTGELFF | TGTGCCAGTAGTATACTAACAGGGGGTCGCACCGGGGAGCTGTTTTTT
NA | TRBD1 | TRBJ2-7 | TRBV10-3 | CAISGGRSDRGSYEQYF | TGTGCCATCAGTGGGGGAAGATCGGACAGGGGATCCTACGAGCAGTACTTC
NA | NA | TRBJ1-2 | TRBV7-6 | CASSLPGGGPSYTF | TGTGCCAGCAGCCTGCCTGGCGGGGGGCCAAGCTACACCTTC
NA | NA | TRBJ2-4 | TRBV2 | CASSQIPGMGENIQYF | TGTGCCAGCAGTCAAATACCAGGAATGGGCGAAAACATTCAGTACTTC
NA | NA | TRBJ2-2 | TRBV5-4 | CASSLGGGTGELFF | TGTGCCAGCAGCTTGGGGGGAGGCACCGGGGAGCTGTTTTTT
NA | TRBD1 | TRBJ1-2 | TRBV28 | CASSLPRTGMEGYTF | TGTGCCAGCAGTTTACCCCGGACAGGGATGGAAGGCTACACCTTC
NA | NA | TRBJ1-2 | TRBV19 | CASRHSGQFNYGYTF | TGTGCCAGTAGACACTCCGGACAGTTTAACTATGGCTACACCTTC
NA | TRBD2 | TRBJ2-5 | TRBV5-1 | CASSVGSGSKGETQYF | TGCGCCAGCAGCGTGGGGAGCGGGAGTAAGGGGGAGACCCAGTACTTC
once | NA | TRBJ2-2 | TRBV30 | CAWSMAGMTGELFF | TGTGCCTGGAGTATGGCAGGAATGACCGGGGAGCTGTTTTTT
NA | NA | TRBJ2-7 | TRBV19 | CASSIRMDYEQYF | TGTGCCAGTAGTATCAGGATGGATTACGAGCAGTACTTC
NA | TRBD1 | TRBJ1-3 | TRBV18 | CASSPGGGESIYF | TGTGCCAGCTCACCCGGAGGGGGCGAATCCATATATTTT
NA | TRBD2 | TRBJ2-1 | TRBV19 | CASSRGGLVGPYNEQFF | TGTGCCAGTAGTAGGGGAGGACTAGTCGGCCCCTACAATGAGCAGTTCTTC
NA | NA | TRBJ2-1 | TRBV19 | CASSIPSASSYNEQFF | TGTGCCAGTAGTATCCCGAGCGCGAGCTCCTACAATGAGCAGTTCTTC
NA | TRBD2 | TRBJ2-4 | TRBV19 | CASKRGAGERDIQYF | TGTGCCAGTAAGAGGGGAGCGGGAGAGAGGGACATTCAGTACTTC
NA | NA | TRBJ1-1 | TRBV28 | CASSLGRPGEAFF | TGTGCCAGCAGTTTAGGCAGGCCTGGTGAAGCTTTCTTT
NA | TRBD2 | TRBJ2-3 | TRBV5-1 | CASSFYGTSGQADTQYF | TGCGCCAGCAGCTTTTACGGGACTAGCGGTCAGGCAGATACGCAGTATTTT
NA | NA | TRBJ2-1 | TRBV21-1 | CASSKLESLNNEQFF | TGTGCCAGCAGCAAGCTAGAGAGCCTAAACAATGAGCAGTTCTTC
NA | NA | TRBJ1-2 | TRBV7-2 | CASSLTGTGYTF | TGTGCCAGCAGCTTAACAGGGACCGGCTACACCTTC
NA | TRBD1 | TRBJ2-7 | TRBV5-6 | CASSRAGTGEHEQYF | TGTGCCAGCAGCCGGGCCGGGACAGGGGAACACGAGCAGTACTTC
few | NA | TRBJ2-2 | TRBV11-2 | CASSLDRRGGTGELFF | TGTGCCAGCAGCTTAGATCGGAGGGGTGGGACCGGGGAGCTGTTTTTT
few | TRBD1 | TRBJ1-2 | TRBV6-6 | CASSYSPDRGGYTF | TGTGCCAGCAGTTACTCACCGGACAGGGGTGGCTACACCTTC
NA | NA | TRBJ1-5 | TRBV18 | CASSVQVEQPQHF | TGTGCCAGCTCAGTACAGGTCGAACAGCCCCAGCATTTT
NA | NA | TRBJ1-2 | TRBV7-9 | CASSSEGNYGYTF | TGTGCCAGCAGCTCGGAGGGGAACTATGGCTACACCTTC
NA | NA | TRBJ2-3 | TRBV10-3 | CAHAGQLTDTQYF | TGTGCGCACGCGGGGCAGCTCACAGATACGCAGTATTTT
NA | TRBD2 | TRBJ2-1 | TRBV7-9 | CASSLSLASGYNEQFF | TGTGCCAGCAGCTTGAGTCTGGCTAGCGGGTACAATGAGCAGTTCTTC
NA | NA | TRBJ2-2 | TRBV4-3 | CASSLAIPNTGELFF | TGCGCCAGCAGCCTAGCTATCCCGAACACCGGGGAGCTGTTTTTT
NA | TRBD1 | TRBJ1-3 | TRBV9 | CASSVSGGGNTIYF | TGTGCCAGCAGCGTATCAGGGGGGGGAAACACCATATATTTT
NA | TRBD2 | TRBJ2-3 | TRBV14 | CASSQAGLASDTQYF | TGTGCCAGCAGCCAAGCCGGACTAGCTTCAGATACGCAGTATTTT
NA | TRBD2 | TRBJ2-3 | TRBV9 | CASSSPLSGRAGADTQYF | TGTGCCAGCAGCTCCCCTCTTAGCGGGCGCGCGGGGGCAGATACGCAGTATTTT
few | NA | TRBJ1-4 | TRBV5-1 | CASSLGAGDHEKLFF | TGCGCCAGCAGCTTGGGGGCAGGGGATCATGAAAAACTGTTTTTT
NA | TRBD1 | TRBJ2-1 | TRBV18 | CASSPGPGQGENEQFF | TGTGCCAGCTCACCAGGACCGGGACAGGGCGAGAATGAGCAGTTCTTC
once | NA | TRBJ2-7 | TRBV20-1 | CSARYTYEQYF | TGCAGTGCTAGATACACCTACGAGCAGTACTTC
NA | NA | TRBJ2-1 | TRBV28 | CASSTSGSSYNEQFF | TGTGCCAGCAGCACAAGCGGTTCCTCCTACAATGAGCAGTTCTTC
NA | TRBD1 | TRBJ2-1 | TRBV29-1 | CSVPDRGIQFF | TGCAGCGTGCCCGACAGGGGAATCCAATTCTTC
NA | TRBD1 | TRBJ2-5 | TRBV2 | CASSWDSQETQYF | TGTGCCAGCAGTTGGGACAGTCAAGAGACCCAGTACTTC
NA | TRBD1 | TRBJ2-1 | TRBV7-3 | CASSQDRDRQFF | TGTGCCAGCAGCCAGGATAGGGACAGGCAGTTCTTC
NA | NA | TRBJ2-7 | TRBV27 | CASSLPGQGEQYF | TGTGCCAGCAGTTTACCAGGCCAGGGCGAGCAGTACTTC
NA | TRBD1 | TRBJ2-3 | TRBV27 | CASPDSGTGSTDTQYF | TGTGCCAGCCCCGACAGTGGGACAGGTAGCACAGATACGCAGTATTTT
NA | NA | TRBJ1-1 | TRBV18 | CASSPPGVNTEAFF | TGTGCCAGCTCACCCCCGGGAGTGAACACTGAAGCTTTCTTT
NA | TRBD1 | TRBJ1-2 | TRBV5-4 | CASSSYRGSRNYGYTF | TGTGCCAGCAGCTCTTACAGGGGGTCGAGAAACTATGGCTACACCTTC
NA | NA | TRBJ2-3 | TRBV7-2 | CASSLVALARNTQYF | TGTGCCAGCAGCTTAGTTGCGCTTGCCCGTAATACGCAGTATTTT
NA | TRBD1 | TRBJ2-7 | TRBV19 | CASGQGTGYEQYF | TGTGCCAGTGGGCAGGGGACAGGTTACGAGCAGTACTTC
NA | NA | TRBJ2-1 | TRBV29-1 | CSGTTGSSYNEQFF | TGCAGCGGAACCACAGGGAGCTCCTACAATGAGCAGTTCTTC
few | TRBD1 | TRBJ1-3 | TRBV7-2 | CASSVGQGNTIYF | TGTGCCAGCAGCGTCGGACAGGGTAACACCATATATTTT
NA | TRBD2 | TRBJ2-2 | TRBV27 | CASRAGWDTGELFF | TGTGCCAGTCGAGCGGGGTGGGACACCGGGGAGCTGTTTTTT
NA | NA | TRBJ2-1 | TRBV7-3 | CASSQTTYNEQFF | TGTGCCAGCAGCCAGACTACCTACAATGAGCAGTTCTTC
NA | NA | TRBJ2-3 | TRBV7-9 | CASSLGEGGTDTQYF | TGTGCCAGCAGCTTGGGAGAGGGAGGCACAGATACGCAGTATTTT
NA | TRBD2 | TRBJ2-5 | TRBV27 | CASSFRLAGGMLREETQYF | TGTGCCAGCAGTTTTCGACTAGCGGGAGGGATGCTTAGGGAAGAGACCCAGTACTTC
once | NA | TRBJ2-2 | TRBV10-3 | CAISESTPIRTGELFF | TGTGCCATCAGTGAGTCGACCCCAATCAGGACCGGGGAGCTGTTTTTT
NA | TRBD1 | TRBJ2-1 | TRBV5-1 | CASSLAGQGPHEQFF | TGCGCCAGCAGCCTGGCGGGACAGGGACCCCATGAGCAGTTCTTC
NA | NA | TRBJ2-5 | TRBV6-5 | CASSSGSTRRQYF | TGTGCCAGCAGCTCCGGGTCGACTAGACGGCAGTACTTC
NA | NA | TRBJ2-7 | TRBV30 | CAWSLWGASGPGGVYEQYF | TGTGCCTGGAGCCTATGGGGGGCTAGCGGCCCGGGAGGTGTCTACGAGCAGTACTTC
few | NA | TRBJ2-3 | TRBV7-6 | CASSSYSGGSTDTQYF | TGTGCCAGCAGCTCCTACTCCGGGGGAAGCACAGATACGCAGTATTTT
NA | TRBD2 | TRBJ2-7 | TRBV6-6 | CASSRKREGPLYEQYF | TGTGCCAGCAGCCGGAAGCGGGAGGGTCCCTTGTACGAGCAGTACTTC
NA | TRBD2 | TRBJ2-1 | TRBV6-5 | CASSYSGASGSREQFF | TGTGCCAGCAGTTACTCGGGGGCTAGCGGGAGTCGAGAGCAGTTCTTC
NA | TRBD2 | TRBJ2-5 | TRBV5-1 | CASSTPGGEETQYF | TGCGCCAGCAGCACCCCGGGGGGGGAAGAGACCCAGTACTTC